This T cell receptor (beta chain) was captured by sequencing in a study of OX40 agonist ivuxolimab in advanced cancers. Assay: immunoSEQ multiplex PCR; the TCRdb copy retains only in-frame clones and omits some. The sample lists some 76,000 clones, around nine tenths occurring once. Unmatched junction bases numbered 11, after V lost 3 bases and J lost 9 bases. Germline loops: CDR1 LNHNV, CDR2 YYDKDF (reference sequence). The CDR3 contains 15 residues. The clonotype was recovered from an adult with an advanced solid tumor such as melanoma, head and neck, liver or kidney cancer. V usage is TRBV15 and J usage is TRBJ2-1; 7 bases map to TRBD2. The sample was CD4+ or CD8+ T cells sorted from blood, taken in a trial of the OX40 agonist ivuxolimab. CDR3 sequence: CATSSMAGEGLEQFF. For the CDR3, the DNA is TGTGCCACCAGCAGTATGGCGGGGGAAGGACTTGAGCAGTTCTTC.